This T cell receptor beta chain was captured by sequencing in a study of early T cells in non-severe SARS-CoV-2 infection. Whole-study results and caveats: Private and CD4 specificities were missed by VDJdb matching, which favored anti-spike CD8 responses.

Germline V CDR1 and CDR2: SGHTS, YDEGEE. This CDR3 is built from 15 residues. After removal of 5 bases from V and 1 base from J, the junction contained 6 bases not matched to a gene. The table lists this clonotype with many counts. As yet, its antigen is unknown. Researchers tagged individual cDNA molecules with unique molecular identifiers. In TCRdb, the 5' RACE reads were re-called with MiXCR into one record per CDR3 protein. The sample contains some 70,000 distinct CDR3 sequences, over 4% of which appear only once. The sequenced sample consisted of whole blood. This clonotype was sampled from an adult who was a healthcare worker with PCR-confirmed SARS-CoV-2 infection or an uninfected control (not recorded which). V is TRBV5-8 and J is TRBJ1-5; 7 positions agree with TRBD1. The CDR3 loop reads CASRHGTASNQPQHF. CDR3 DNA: TGTGCCAGCAGACACGGGACAGCAAGCAATCAGCCCCAGCATTTT.